This T cell receptor (beta chain) was documented in a study of cytomegalovirus exposure and HLA in healthy donors. As to this clone: Its antigen is unknown.

General study findings and limits: With later analysis, a missense DCLRE1C variant became linked to TCR beta V- and J-gene trimming. Later analysis placed DRB1 highest and HLA-C lowest in TCR association rates, which differed by HLA locus.

The germline CDR1 and CDR2 sequences are MDHEN and SYDVKM. V was pared by 2 bases and J by 1 base, with 11 bases between. The length of the CDR3 is 15 residues. PCR employed 60 Vbeta and 13 Jbeta primers. In the source study's methods: Later reanalysis found 60 million to 90 million unique TCR beta chains, around 10 million of them shared. The table came from immunoSEQ multiplex PCR; TCRdb's copy has only in-frame clones and leaves some out. V and J calls and clone size are given by that table; D and trimming were obtained from the DNA. The sample consists of around 140,000 clones, about 80% of them appearing once.

The clonotype was recovered from a middle-aged woman in good health and CMV-seronegative. The chain recombines TRBV28 with TRBJ1-1, with a weak D call TRBD1 (5 bases). The sample was PBMCs. CDR3 nucleotides: TGTGCCAGCAGTTTACTTGGGGGGAGGAACACTGAAGCTTTCTTT. Translating it yields CASSLLGGRNTEAFF.